Listed here are 13 T cell receptor beta chains from one sample, sequenced in a study of T cell responses to AZD1222 COVID-19 vaccine. TCRdb's table, derived via immunoSEQ multiplex PCR, lists solely in-frame clones and lacks some. The table has roughly 100,000 clones, 90% seen once. This material consisted of peripheral blood, taken on day 0 of AZD1222 vaccination. The receptors come from an adult in good health.

This sequence joins TRBV3-1 (or the pseudogene TRBV3-2) and TRBJ1-2; no definite D call. Trimming left V 0 bases short and J 5 bases short, with 7 bases between. Germline lookup yields CDR1 LGHDT and CDR2 YNNKEL (reference sequence). The CDR3 contains 13 residues. This chain's CDR3 is CASSQEREYGYTF. The DNA of the CDR3 is TGTGCCAGCAGCCAAGAGAGGGAGTATGGCTACACCTTC.

J is TRBJ1-1 and V is TRBV7-8, with TRBD1 matching over 9 bases. Trimming removed 5 bases from V and 5 bases from J; junction bases left unmatched: 6. Germline V CDR1 and CDR2: SGHVS, FQNEAQ. CDR3 length: 14 amino acids. CDR3 region: CASSPGQGRTEAFF. CDR3 nucleotide sequence: TGTGCCAGCAGCCCGGGACAGGGAAGAACTGAAGCTTTCTTT.

The V gene is TRBV19, the J gene TRBJ1-5; TRBD1 agrees at 7 bases. CDR3 length: 14 amino acids. Germline V gives CDR1 LNHDA, CDR2 SQIVND (reference sequence). The junction had 6 bases not matched to a gene; V was cut back by 10 bases and J by 0 bases. This CDR3 reads CATRQGLSNQPQHF. CDR3 sequence (DNA): TGTGCCACTCGACAGGGACTTAGCAATCAGCCCCAGCATTTT.

The rearrangement joins TRBV9 to TRBJ2-7, with 8 bases aligning to TRBD2. Losses at the gene ends were 0 bases for V and 3 bases for J; bases not matched to a gene: 5. Per the germline V gene, CDR1 is SGDLS and CDR2 is YYNGEE. This CDR3 contains 15 residues. Here the CDR3 reads CASSVAGSGDYEQYF. The DNA for the CDR3 is TGTGCCAGCAGCGTAGCGGGTAGCGGGGACTACGAGCAGTACTTC.

The chain uses TRBV5-5 and TRBJ1-1; 8 bases are a match to TRBD1. There are 16 residues in the CDR3. The V gene end was trimmed by 2 bases and the J gene end by 4 bases; junction bases not matched to a gene: 10. Germline CDR1 reads SGHKS; CDR2 reads YYEKEE (reference sequence). CDR3 amino acids: CASSLRKTGVGTEAFF. The CDR3 DNA follows: TGTGCCAGCAGCTTAAGGAAGACAGGGGTGGGCACTGAAGCTTTCTTT.

Only one count was recorded for this clone. V usage is TRBV28 and J usage is TRBJ2-7; a weak D match, TRBD1 (6 bases). The CDR3 length is 16 residues. CDR1 is MDHEN and CDR2 is SYDVKM in the germline V gene. The V end lost 7 bases, the J end lost 4 bases, and 23 bases lay between the germline ends. The CDR3 sequence is CASTTTSGLRGYEQYF. The DNA of the CDR3 is TGTGCCAGCACGACCACCTCGGGGTTGAGGGGGTACGAGCAGTACTTC.

This rearrangement joins TRBV27 to TRBJ2-7; 7 bases agree with TRBD1. The junction had 11 bases not matched to a gene; V was cut back by 8 bases and J by 4 bases. Looked up from germline, CDR1 is MNHEY and CDR2 is SMNVEV (reference sequence). The CDR3 consists of 14 residues. In DNA form, the CDR3 reads TGTGCCAGCGGTACTATCGGGACAGATTACGAGCAGTACTTC. This gives the protein CASGTIGTDYEQYF.

J is TRBJ2-5 and V is TRBV12-5; possible D gene TRBD2, 6 bases. The V gene's germline CDR1 is LGHNT and CDR2 FRNRAP. V gave up 2 bases and J gave up 5 bases, with 24 bases separating them. The CDR3 spans 18 residues. The CDR3 DNA sequence: TGTGCTAGTGGTTTGACCAGGCCCTACGGGGGTGCCTGGGAGACCCAGTACTTC. It yields the protein CASGLTRPYGGAWETQYF.

The rearrangement joins TRBV25-1 to TRBJ1-3; 9 bases line up with TRBD1. This CDR3 region has 17 residues. The germline CDR1 and CDR2 sequences are MGHDK and SYGVNS. V trimming: 4 bases; J trimming: 3 bases; junction bases outside the gene matches: 10. As DNA, the CDR3 is TGTGCCAGCAGTGCCTGGGACAGGGAAGTATTTGGAAACACCATATATTTT. Protein: CASSAWDREVFGNTIYF. The whole variable domain, remainder taken from reference TRBV25-1 and TRBJ1-3, is EADIYQTPRYLVIGTGKKITLECSQTMGHDKMYWYQQDPGMELHLIHYSYGVNSTEKGDLSSESTVSRIRTEHFPLTLESARPSHTSQYLCASSAWDREVFGNTIYFGEGSWLTVV.

The rearrangement joins TRBV7-9 to TRBJ1-4, with D perhaps matching TRBD1 (5 bases). This CDR3 has 15 residues. Trimming took 2 bases from V and 3 from J, leaving 10 bases between them. CDR1 SEHNR and CDR2 FQNEAQ come from the germline V gene (reference sequence). CDR3 sequence (DNA): TGTGCCAGCAGCTTACCGAGACAGTCTAATGAAAAACTGTTTTTT. Protein sequence: CASSLPRQSNEKLFF.

This rearrangement joins TRBV7-9 to TRBJ1-5; unclear D gene. Germline CDR1 SEHNR, CDR2 FQNEAQ (reference sequence). The V and J ends lost 4 bases and 6 bases respectively, with 13 bases between them. This CDR3 has 14 residues. The CDR3 DNA is TGTGCCAGCAGCTCCCGGGCTGGTGGTCAGCCCCAGCATTTT. It translates to CASSSRAGGQPQHF.

The chain links TRBV3-1 (or the pseudogene TRBV3-2) to TRBJ2-7; no clear D gene. This CDR3 contains 12 residues. V shed 0 bases and J shed 6 bases, with 6 bases lying between them. Germline assignment: CDR1 LGHDT and CDR2 YNNKEL (reference sequence). The CDR3 coding sequence is TGTGCCAGCAGCCAAGACATCGCCGAGCAGTACTTC. It is translated as CASSQDIAEQYF.

The rearrangement links TRBV5-8 to TRBJ1-6; D gene ambiguous. The germline V and J ends were trimmed by 0 bases and 10 bases, with 2 bases remaining between them. This CDR3 has 11 residues. Germline values: CDR1 SGHTS, CDR2 YDEGEE. The DNA for the CDR3 is TGTGCCAGCAGCTTGGAATCACCCCTCCACTTT. Protein: CASSLESPLHF.